What follows is one TCR beta chain and its context. This clonotype was counted a few times. No antigen is known for it. No base quality values were provided; no much bigger clone lies one nucleotide off. This was a case-control study nested in a cohort of healthcare workers in London, UK, who had nasopharyngeal swab PCR tests and blood samples taken every week. Between 23 and 31 March 2020, the week of the UK lockdown, healthcare workers were enrolled and then followed up weekly for as long as 16 weeks. The record originates from a study of early T cells in non-severe SARS-CoV-2 infection (dated by TCRdb to the early 2020s). Some background on the complete study: Because TCR sequencing relied on bulk RNA taken from unsorted whole blood, pairing of alpha and beta chains was not possible.

Broader findings and caveats from the paper: VDJdb matching was skewed toward anti-spike CD8 responses, so virus-specific expansions were likely underestimated and private and CD4 specificities were missed.

The CDR3 has 14 amino acids, counting the end cysteine and phenylalanine. Only the CDR3 DNA stays, 42 bases, in frame from base 1. At the junction V is shortened by 3 bases and J by 5 bases; bases outside the gene matches: 6. CDR1 and CDR2 (MNHNS, SASEGT) derive from the germline V gene. Library prep was done by 5' RACE. The sequencer was a NextSeq 500. To correct for sequencing error and PCR bias, the TCR library protocol tagged individual cDNA molecules with unique molecular identifiers. Both TCR alpha and beta chains were sequenced, and tight co-correlation was observed between alpha and beta sequence abundances in each sample. The published analysis was carried out like this. Decombinator V4 was used to perform V gene, J gene and CDR3 annotation of TCR sequences. Expanded TCRs were defined as changing significantly between any two time points under a Poisson model with p below 0.0001. Abundances of TCRs were expressed as counts per million after normalisation to the total number of TCRs sequenced in each sample. MAIT TCRs were defined by TRAV1-2 paired with TRAJ12, TRAJ20 or TRAJ33, and iNKT TCRs by TRAV10 paired with TRAJ18. A search of VDJdb, accessed on 1 November 2021, was run for TCRs annotated to CMV, EBV and SARS-CoV-2, with TCRs annotated for multiple antigens excluded. The public reads were reanalyzed by TCRdb: fastp trimming at Q25, MiXCR alignment, in-frame beta chains only. Entries are consolidated by CDR3 protein sequence, retaining the most common genes and DNA. In this record, the V and J calls reflect TCRdb's handling and not the investigators' own analysis. The sample data list roughly 42,000 distinct CDR3 sequences, and 9% to 15% of these were observed just once. The top ten clones comprise about a sixth of the sample.

The V and J segments used are TRBV6-1 and TRBJ1-2; 7 of the junction bases match TRBD1. The sequenced sample consisted of whole blood. The clonotype comes from an adult who was a healthcare worker with PCR-confirmed SARS-CoV-2 infection or an uninfected control (not recorded which). The DNA reads TGTGCCAGCAGTGAGGTCGGGACAGCATATGGCTACACCTTC. Its protein product is CASSEVGTAYGYTF.